The clone carrying this T cell receptor (beta chain) was seen once. The CDR3 covers 15 residues. The ends lost 1 base at V and 4 bases at J; junction bases unmatched: 6. Looked up from germline, CDR1 is SGHTA and CDR2 is FQGNSA. This record comes from a study of blood T cell repertoires in COVID-19. For the study at large: There were acute and convalescent COVID-19 samples, and they came from the United States, Italy and Spain.

Sequenced by immunoSEQ multiplex PCR; TCRdb stores in-frame clones only, minus some. Among some 430,000 clones, less than 95% were seen once, and the ten largest hold roughly 0.66%. Sequencing was done on a sample of PBMCs or T cells enriched from blood (not recorded which). The receptor was derived from a man aged 18 to 35 who had recovered from COVID-19. The V call is TRBV7-2, the J call TRBJ2-7; 8 nucleotides agree with TRBD1. In DNA form, the CDR3 reads TGTGCCAGCAGCTTAGAGCAGGGGGCATATTACGAGCAGTACTTC. It codes for CASSLEQGAYYEQYF.